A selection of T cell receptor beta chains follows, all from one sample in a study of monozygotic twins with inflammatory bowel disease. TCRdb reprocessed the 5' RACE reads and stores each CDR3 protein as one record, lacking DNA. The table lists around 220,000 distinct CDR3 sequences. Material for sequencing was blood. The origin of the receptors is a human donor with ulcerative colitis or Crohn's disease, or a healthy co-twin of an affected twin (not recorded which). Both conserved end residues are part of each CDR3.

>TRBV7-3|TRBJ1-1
CASSLIGGKAFF
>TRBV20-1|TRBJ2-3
CSGLLAGGLIAQYF
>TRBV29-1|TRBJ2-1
CSVEGRKRNEQFF
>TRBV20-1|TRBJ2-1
CSARQGPGGQFF
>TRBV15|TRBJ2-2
CATSRDEAGGTGELFF
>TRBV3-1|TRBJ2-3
CASSALLTSTDTQYF
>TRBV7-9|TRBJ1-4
CASSLRPAATNEKLFF
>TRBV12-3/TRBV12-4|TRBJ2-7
CASSLVRGGPYEQYF
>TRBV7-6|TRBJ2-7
CASSLGQGGRSYF
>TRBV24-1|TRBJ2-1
CATSAGTPGLAAYNEQFF
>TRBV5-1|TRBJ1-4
CASSLDTLNEKLFF